Following are 25 T cell receptor beta chains from one sample sequenced in a study of blood T cell repertoires in COVID-19. Data came from immunoSEQ multiplex PCR; TCRdb stores just in-frame clones and leaves some out. Of roughly 180,000 clones listed, approximately 86% are singletons. Sequences were obtained from PBMCs or T cells enriched from blood (not recorded which). The source is a man in his fifties or sixties who had recovered from COVID-19.

The chain links TRBV6-1 to TRBJ2-1; D is possibly TRBD2 (5 bases). Germline CDR1 reads MNHNS; CDR2 reads SASEGT. V dropped 3 bases and J dropped 10 bases, with 10 bases sitting between them. The CDR3 consists of 12 residues. The CDR3 bases are TGTGCCAGCAGTGATTTCACGGGAGAGCAGTTCTTC. Translation: CASSDFTGEQFF.

The J gene is TRBJ1-6, the V gene TRBV25-1, with 7 bases that match TRBD1. The CDR3 runs 13 residues. Losses at the gene ends were 5 bases for V and 9 bases for J; bases not matched to a gene: 4. Germline V gene sequence: CDR1 MGHDK, CDR2 SYGVNS. CDR3 residues: CASSQGDLSPLHF. The CDR3 DNA is TGTGCCAGCAGTCAGGGGGATCTTTCACCCCTCCACTTT. The complete variable domain, with remaining parts taken from reference TRBV25-1 and TRBJ1-6, reads EADIYQTPRYLVIGTGKKITLECSQTMGHDKMYWYQQDPGMELHLIHYSYGVNSTEKGDLSSESTVSRIRTEHFPLTLESARPSHTSQYLCASSQGDLSPLHFGNGTRLTVT.

The rearrangement joins TRBV9 to TRBJ2-5, with 10 bases lining up with TRBD1. There are 15 residues in the CDR3. Looked up from germline, CDR1 is SGDLS and CDR2 is YYNGEE. J gave up 4 bases and V 3 bases, and 6 bases lay outside the gene matches. CDR3: CASSEGQGGGETQYF. The CDR3 DNA follows: TGTGCCAGCAGCGAAGGACAGGGGGGAGGAGAGACCCAGTACTTC.

The CDR3: CASSTRDILNTEAFF. CDR3 sequence (DNA): TGTGCCAGCAGCACCCGGGACATCCTGAACACTGAAGCTTTCTTT. V usage is TRBV7-8 and J usage is TRBJ1-1; perhaps TRBD1 as D (6 bases). CDR3 length equals 15 residues. V was clipped by 5 bases and J by 0 bases, with 13 bases between them. Germline assignment: CDR1 SGHVS and CDR2 FQNEAQ.

This clone was counted only a few times. This chain joins TRBV2 and TRBJ2-4; 9 positions match TRBD1. The germline CDR1 and CDR2 sequences are SNHLY and FYNNEI. The V and J ends lost 7 bases and 7 bases, in that order; junction bases with no gene match: 11. This CDR3 has 15 residues. In nucleotides, the CDR3 is TGTGCCAGCACCCTAAAGACAGGGGGAATGAACATTCAGTACTTC. Protein: CASTLKTGGMNIQYF.

This rearrangement joins TRBV7-9 to TRBJ1-1; D remains ambiguous. Germline loops: CDR1 SEHNR, CDR2 FQNEAQ (reference sequence). Deletions cut 6 bases from V and 4 bases from J, with 12 bases between. This CDR3 spans 13 amino acids. The CDR3: CASSLMGSTEAFF. Here the CDR3 DNA reads TGTGCCAGCAGTCTCATGGGGAGCACTGAAGCTTTCTTT.

This clone was counted a few times. The V gene is TRBV6-5, the J gene TRBJ1-2; D unclear. Germline V gene sequence: CDR1 MNHEY, CDR2 SVGAGI. The CDR3 has 13 amino acids. V was trimmed by 6 bases and J by 0 bases, leaving 8 bases between them. DNA for the CDR3: TGTGCCAGCAGCGAGGGAGCTAACTATGGCTACACCTTC. Protein product: CASSEGANYGYTF.

The genes are TRBV7-6 and TRBJ2-7; TRBD1 aligns across 9 bases. CDR1 is SGHVS and CDR2 is FNYEAQ in the germline V gene. V gave up 0 bases and J gave up 4 bases; unmatched junction bases: 4. CDR3 length: 15 residues. The CDR3 protein is CASSLARDRVYEQYF. Written as DNA, the CDR3 is TGTGCCAGCAGCTTAGCCCGGGACAGGGTTTACGAGCAGTACTTC.

The chain is built from TRBV5-4 and TRBJ2-7; 10 nucleotides agree with TRBD1. Per the germline V gene, CDR1 is SGHNT and CDR2 is YYREEE (reference sequence). V lost 3 bases and J lost 1; bases outside the gene matches: 7. This CDR3 is 16 amino acids long. CDR3: CASSSRRTGGSYEQYF. Here the CDR3 DNA reads TGTGCCAGCAGCTCCCGCCGGACAGGGGGTTCCTACGAGCAGTACTTC.

The chain carries TRBV27 and TRBJ2-6; maybe TRBD1 (6 bases). The CDR3 length is 16 residues. Per the germline V gene, CDR1 is MNHEY and CDR2 is SMNVEV (reference sequence). V gave up 9 bases and J gave up 2 bases, with 17 bases separating them. CDR3 sequence reads: CARTPLTGTGANVLTF. The DNA of the CDR3 is TGTGCCAGGACCCCCCTAACAGGGACTGGGGCCAACGTCCTGACTTTC.

J is TRBJ2-4 and V is TRBV18, with 7 nucleotides matching TRBD1. V lost 3 bases to trimming and J lost 1 base; unmatched junction nucleotides: 9. This CDR3 region has 17 residues. Germline V gene sequence: CDR1 KGHSH, CDR2 LQKENI. In DNA, the CDR3 is TGTGCCAGCTCACCGGGGACAGAGCGAGGGGCCAAAAACATTCAGTACTTC. Its protein is CASSPGTERGAKNIQYF.

This clone occurred a few times. This chain connects TRBV6-6 to TRBJ2-1; TRBD1 might be the D (5 bases). Germline V gene lookup returns CDR1 MNHNY and CDR2 SVGAGI (reference sequence). The V and J ends lost 0 bases and 3 bases respectively, with 9 bases between them. The CDR3 runs 15 residues. In nucleotides, the CDR3 is TGTGCCAGCAGTTACTCGCCAGGGCTCTACAATGAGCAGTTCTTC. Protein product: CASSYSPGLYNEQFF.

The chain couples TRBV2 to TRBJ2-3, with D possibly matching TRBD1 (7 bases). Per the germline V gene, CDR1 is SNHLY and CDR2 is FYNNEI. V lost 4 bases and J lost 5, with 16 bases in between. The CDR3 loop spans 15 amino acids. CDR3 protein: CASSVRRGQGDTQYF. CDR3 nucleotide sequence: TGTGCCAGCAGTGTGAGGAGGGGGCAAGGAGATACGCAGTATTTT.

In its sample, this clone was seen a few times. V usage is TRBV5-1 and J usage is TRBJ1-1, with D perhaps TRBD1 (5 bases). Germline lookup yields CDR1 SGHRS and CDR2 YFSETQ. V was trimmed by 1 base and J by 6 bases, leaving 13 bases between them. The CDR3 length is 14 residues. In DNA form, the CDR3 reads TGCGCCAGCAGCTTGCAGGGCGGACACCCTGAAGCTTTCTTT. Amino acids: CASSLQGGHPEAFF.

In DNA, the CDR3 is TGTAGACTAGGGATGCCAGATACGCAGTATTTT. This gives the protein CRLGMPDTQYF. V and J are TRBV28 and TRBJ2-3; D may be TRBD2 (6 bases). The germline V gene has CDR1 MDHEN and CDR2 SYDVKM. CDR3 size: 11 residues.

This clone was observed a handful of times. The chain has TRBV4-2 and TRBJ1-6; TRBD1 matches 7 bases. This CDR3 contains 15 residues. Germline V gene data show CDR1 as LGHNA and CDR2 as YNFKEQ. With V trimmed by 5 bases and J by 9 bases, 10 bases remained unmatched. This chain's CDR3 is CASSVVGQKTSPLHF. The CDR3 bases are TGTGCCAGCAGCGTTGTGGGACAGAAAACTTCACCCCTCCACTTT.

This sequence joins TRBV19 and TRBJ2-1; D may be TRBD2 (6 bases). The CDR3 has 15 amino acids. Germline CDR1 reads LNHDA; CDR2 reads SQIVND (reference sequence). V shed 7 bases and J shed 5 bases, with 18 bases lying between them. The CDR3 here is CASIGAGTADNEQFF. The CDR3, as DNA: TGTGCCAGTATAGGGGCGGGAACAGCGGACAATGAGCAGTTCTTC.

V gene TRBV25-1 combines with J gene TRBJ1-1; no definite D call. CDR3 length equals 13 residues. Looked up from germline, CDR1 is MGHDK and CDR2 is SYGVNS. The ends were cut back, 5 bases at V and 1 base at J, with 8 bases in the middle. The CDR3 DNA is TGTGCCAGCAGTCAACTAGGGAACACTGAAGCTTTCTTT. Amino acids: CASSQLGNTEAFF.

The chain employs TRBV10-2 and TRBJ1-2, with unresolved D. Germline CDR1 and CDR2: WSHSY and SAAADI. Trimming cost V 4 bases and J 3 bases, with 3 bases left between them. The CDR3 length is 11 residues. CDR3 sequence reads: CASSADYGYTF. In nucleotides, the CDR3 is TGCGCCAGCAGTGCAGACTATGGCTACACCTTC.

The V and J genes are TRBV18 and TRBJ1-3; TRBD1 matches at 7 bases. Looked up from germline, CDR1 is KGHSH and CDR2 is LQKENI. The CDR3 is 15 amino acids. Unmatched junction bases numbered 6, after V lost 3 bases and J lost 4 bases. CDR3 sequence (DNA): TGTGCCAGCTCACCTCAGGGGGATTTCGGAAACACCATATATTTT. It codes for CASSPQGDFGNTIYF.

The gene calls are TRBV5-8 and TRBJ1-2; D is unclear. Trimming shortened V by 2 bases and J by 4 bases, and 18 bases separated the two germline ends. The V gene's germline CDR1 is SGHTS and CDR2 YDEGEE. The CDR3 is made up of 16 amino acids. Here the CDR3 reads CASSFQGRTDLYGYTF. The CDR3 DNA reads TGTGCCAGCAGCTTCCAAGGGAGGACGGACCTCTATGGCTACACCTTC.

This rearrangement joins TRBV5-1 to TRBJ2-2; the D gene is possibly TRBD1 (6 bases). V was clipped by 4 bases and J by 0 bases, with 13 bases between them. The CDR3 spans 16 residues. Germline V gene sequence: CDR1 SGHRS, CDR2 YFSETQ. The CDR3 coding sequence is TGCGCCAGCAGCACCATACAGGGTCCGAACACCGGGGAGCTGTTTTTT. Encoded protein: CASSTIQGPNTGELFF.

The V and J genes are TRBV10-2 and TRBJ2-7; TRBD1 agrees at 8 bases. The CDR3 is made up of 14 amino acids. Germline V lookup: CDR1 WSHSY, CDR2 SAAADI. Trimming removed 6 bases from V and 2 bases from J; junction bases left unmatched: 6. The CDR3 spells CASRGTGGAYEQYF. In DNA, the CDR3 is TGCGCCAGCAGAGGGACAGGAGGCGCCTACGAGCAGTACTTC.

This clone was seen only a few times. The V gene is TRBV7-3, the J gene TRBJ2-1, with 10 bases that match TRBD2. The CDR3 is 15 amino acids. Germline V gene data show CDR1 as SGHTA and CDR2 as FQGTGA. Trimming at V came to 4 bases and at J to 5 bases, leaving 5 bases not matched to a gene. This CDR3 is CASSSAGGYHNEQFF. The CDR3 region has the DNA TGTGCCAGCAGCTCAGCGGGAGGGTACCACAATGAGCAGTTCTTC.

The rearrangement uses TRBV5-6 and TRBJ1-5, with D perhaps matching TRBD1 (5 bases). CDR1 and CDR2 from the germline V gene are SGHDT and YYEEEE. The length of the CDR3 is 17 residues. Trimming removed 1 base at V and 4 bases at J, with 18 bases between. The CDR3: CASSLYFAGGENQPQHF. The CDR3 DNA sequence: TGTGCCAGCAGCTTGTATTTCGCCGGAGGGGAGAATCAGCCCCAGCATTTT.